This is a list of T cell receptor beta chains from one sample in a study of cytomegalovirus exposure and HLA in healthy donors. Sequenced by immunoSEQ multiplex PCR; TCRdb stores in-frame clones only, minus some. The sample includes approximately 150,000 clones, around 80% of them seen just once. The sample comprised PBMCs. The origin of the receptors is a woman under 30 in good health and CMV-seronegative. Both conserved end residues are part of each CDR3. D genes are given only for firm matches. A row's size may be missing; if present it is once, few, many or a size class.

j_gene | d_gene | abundance | v_gene | CDR3nt | CDR3aa
TRBJ1-5 | . | . | TRBV9 | TGTGCCAGCAGCGTAGATGGGCGGGGCAATCAGCCCCAGCATTTT | CASSVDGRGNQPQHF
TRBJ2-7 | . | few | TRBV2 | TGTGCCAGCAGGACGGGAGCGCTCTCCTACGAGCAGTACTTC | CASRTGALSYEQYF
TRBJ1-2 | TRBD1 | . | TRBV2 | TGTGCCAGCAGTGAAGCCAAGGGGACAGACTATGGCTACACCTTC | CASSEAKGTDYGYTF
TRBJ1-5 | . | . | TRBV6-1 | TGTGCCAGCAGTGAAGCGAGACAGCCCCAGCATTTT | CASSEARQPQHF
TRBJ2-2 | . | . | TRBV5-6 | TGTGCCAGCAGCCGGGTTCGGGGTCGGAACACCGGGGAGCTGTTTTTT | CASSRVRGRNTGELFF
TRBJ1-2 | . | once | TRBV1 | TGCACCAGCAGCTCCCGGGACAGCCCCCATAACTATGGCTACACCTTC | CTSSSRDSPHNYGYTF
TRBJ2-2 | TRBD2 | . | TRBV7-8 | TGTGCCAGCAGCTTCGGGACTAGCAGCACCGGGGAGCTGTTTTTT | CASSFGTSSTGELFF
TRBJ2-2 | . | . | TRBV18 | TGTGCCAGCTCACCTGGCCAACCCAGCGGGGAGCTGTTTTTT | CASSPGQPSGELFF
TRBJ1-1 | . | . | TRBV5-4 | TGTGCCAGCAGCTCGCTGACAGGTGGGAACACTGAAGCTTTCTTT | CASSSLTGGNTEAFF
TRBJ1-1 | TRBD1 | once | TRBV14 | TGTGCCAGCAGCCCCCGGACAGGAAACACTGAAGCTTTCTTT | CASSPRTGNTEAFF
TRBJ1-1 | TRBD1 | . | TRBV30 | TGTGCCTGGAGGGGACAGGGCGGGGGGCCGAACACTGAAGCTTTCTTT | CAWRGQGGGPNTEAFF
TRBJ2-3 | TRBD2 | few | TRBV4-2 | TGTGCCAGCAGCCAGGGACTAGCGGGAGGGCCTAGCACAGATACGCAGTATTTT | CASSQGLAGGPSTDTQYF
TRBJ2-1 | TRBD2 | . | TRBV6-6 | TGTGCCAGCTGCGGGACTAGCGGGGGCGAGCAGTTCTTC | CASCGTSGGEQFF
TRBJ1-1 | . | once | TRBV7-9 | TGTGCCAGCAGCTTCGGTGGACTCATGAACACTGAAGCTTTCTTT | CASSFGGLMNTEAFF
TRBJ2-6 | . | . | TRBV4-1 | TGCGCCAGCAGCCAAGATTACGGCAGGGTTGTTCCTGGGGCCAACGTCCTGACTTTC | CASSQDYGRVVPGANVLTF
TRBJ1-1 | . | . | TRBV7-9 | TGTGCCAGCAGCCCCGCGGGCGAGGTTGCTGAAGCTTTCTTT | CASSPAGEVAEAFF
TRBJ2-3 | . | . | TRBV10-1 | TGCGCCAGCAGCCGGGTTGGCACAGATACGCAGTATTTT | CASSRVGTDTQYF
TRBJ2-1 | TRBD2 | . | TRBV30 | TGTGCCTGGAGTGTAAGGCTAGCGGGAGGTCTCAATGAGCAGTTCTTC | CAWSVRLAGGLNEQFF
TRBJ2-3 | TRBD2 | . | TRBV7-9 | TGTGCCAGCAGCTTTGAGCGGGAGGTCACAGATACGCAGTATTTT | CASSFEREVTDTQYF
TRBJ1-5 | . | . | TRBV27 | TGTGCCAGCACCCCCGGGGGTAATCAGCCCCAGCATTTT | CASTPGGNQPQHF
TRBJ2-7 | . | . | TRBV30 | TGTGCCTGGAAACTTGCGGGCCCTAGTGGCGAGCAGTACTTC | CAWKLAGPSGEQYF
TRBJ2-5 | TRBD2 | once | TRBV2 | TGTGCCAGCCAACTAGCGTCGGAGACCCAGTACTTC | CASQLASETQYF
TRBJ2-5 | . | . | TRBV6-6 | TGTGCCAGCAGACCGCAGGGGATTGAGACCCAGTACTTC | CASRPQGIETQYF
TRBJ1-2 | TRBD1 | . | TRBV2 | TGTGCCAGCGCAGCCGCAGGGGGATTGAATGGCTACACCTTC | CASAAAGGLNGYTF
TRBJ1-5 | TRBD1 | once | TRBV7-2 | TGTGCCACTGGGACAGGGCCAGATCAGCCCCAGCATTTT | CATGTGPDQPQHF
TRBJ1-1 | . | few | TRBV6-5 | TGTGCCAGCAGTTACCGGAACACTGAAGCTTTCTTT | CASSYRNTEAFF
TRBJ1-1 | TRBD1 | . | TRBV14 | TGTGCCAGCAGCCAGTTCCCAGGGGGCGAAGCTTTCTTT | CASSQFPGGEAFF
TRBJ2-5 | TRBD2 | . | TRBV4-1 | TGCGCCAGCAGCCGACTAGCGGGAGGCCAACGTCAAGAGACCCAGTACTTC | CASSRLAGGQRQETQYF
TRBJ1-4 | . | . | TRBV2 | TGTGCCAGCAGTGAAAGTCGGTCAGCGGGAATTAATGAAAAACTGTTTTTT | CASSESRSAGINEKLFF
TRBJ2-7 | TRBD1 | . | TRBV12-5 | TGTGCTAGTGGAAGTACAGGGGACCGGACCCACTACGAGCAGTACTTC | CASGSTGDRTHYEQYF
TRBJ1-5 | . | . | TRBV30 | TGTGCCTGGAGTGTTTCAGGGGTCAATCAGCCCCAGCATTTT | CAWSVSGVNQPQHF
TRBJ1-5 | . | . | TRBV19 | TGTGCCAGTGGCGGGGGAGCAAATAGCAATCAGCCCCAGCATTTT | CASGGGANSNQPQHF
TRBJ1-5 | TRBD1 | . | TRBV27 | TGTGCCAGCAGTAGGGACAGGCAGACTAGCAATCAGCCCCAGCATTTT | CASSRDRQTSNQPQHF
TRBJ2-7 | TRBD1 | . | TRBV7-9 | TGTGCCAGCAGCAATTACCGGGACAGGGGATACGAGCAGTACTTC | CASSNYRDRGYEQYF
TRBJ2-7 | . | . | TRBV6-1 | TGTGCCAGCAGTGAACTAACTTCCACCTACGAGCAGTACTTC | CASSELTSTYEQYF
TRBJ1-1 | TRBD1 | . | TRBV6-4 | TGTGCCAGCAGTCACACGTCGGGACAGGGGGGAACTGAAGCTTTCTTT | CASSHTSGQGGTEAFF
TRBJ2-7 | TRBD1 | . | TRBV4-2 | TGTGCCAGCAGCCAAGCCCTGGGCCCGGGACAGCTTACCTACGAGCAGTACTTC | CASSQALGPGQLTYEQYF
TRBJ1-3 | . | . | TRBV6-5 | TGTGCCAGCAGTTCGAGGGGGACTGGAAACACCATATATTTT | CASSSRGTGNTIYF